This TCR beta chain was retrieved from a study of blood T cell repertoires in COVID-19. V was shortened by 4 bases and J by 6 bases, with 6 bases between the two germline ends. CDR3 size: 12 residues. CDR1 KGHDR and CDR2 SFDVKD come from the germline V gene. Method: immunoSEQ multiplex PCR; TCRdb's copy keeps in-frame clones and lacks some. Of roughly 300,000 clones in the sample, about 90% are singletons; the top ten hold under 1.3%. Source material: PBMCs or T cells enriched from blood (not recorded which). The receptor was derived from a woman aged 25 to 39 who had recovered from COVID-19. The chain recombines TRBV24-1 with TRBJ2-1; perhaps TRBD2 as D (5 bases). This CDR3 reads CATSDRGNEQFF. As DNA, the CDR3 is TGTGCCACCAGTGACCGGGGCAATGAGCAGTTCTTC.